Listed here are 4 T cell receptor beta chains from one sample, sequenced in a study of post-analysis software for immune sequencing data. Study results and limitations: Among roughly five TRBV segments more frequent in patients than controls were TRBV5-6, TRBV5-1 and TRBV20-1.

For these TCRs, the target antigens are not known. TCR beta cDNA libraries included unique molecular identifiers. TCRdb processed the PCR reads anew with MiXCR; each CDR3 protein has one entry. The sample includes about 770,000 distinct CDR3 sequences, approximately 44% of them seen just once. The sample was blood. Source of these receptors: a girl between 5 and 17 years old with multiple sclerosis.

The chain employs TRBV5-1 and TRBJ1-2; D gene unclear. CDR1 and CDR2 from the germline V gene are SGHRS and YFSETQ. This CDR3 comprises 11 residues. Trimming left V 0 bases short and J 6 bases short, with 3 bases between. The CDR3 nucleotides are TGCGCCAGCAGCTTGGACCATGGCTACACCTTC. Amino acids: CASSLDHGYTF.

Regarding this clonotype: A single base separates this from a much larger clone, so it may be a read error. The gene calls are TRBV5-1 and TRBJ2-5, with 11 bases matching TRBD2. V lost 4 bases and J lost 3; bases outside the gene matches: 2. The CDR3 runs 14 residues. Germline V lookup: CDR1 SGHRS, CDR2 YFSETQ. CDR3: CASSVGLAEETQYF. The CDR3 DNA sequence: TGCGCCAGCAGCGTGGGACTAGCGGAAGAGACCCAGTACTTC. The variable domain in full, completed from reference TRBV5-1 and TRBJ2-5, reads KAGVTQTPRYLIKTRGQQVTLSCSPISGHRSVSWYQQTPGQGLQFLFEYFSETQRNKGNFPGRFSGRQFSNSRSEMNVSTLELGDSALYLCASSVGLAEETQYFGPGTRLLVL.

The genes are TRBV7-3 and TRBJ1-2; TRBD1 agrees at 7 bases. CDR1 and CDR2 from the germline V gene are SGHTA and FQGTGA. The length of the CDR3 is 13 residues. V lost 5 bases to trimming and J lost 6 bases; unmatched junction nucleotides: 6. CDR3 nucleotide sequence: TGTGCCAGCAGCCAGGGGGGGGACCATGGCTACACCTTC. It is translated as CASSQGGDHGYTF.

The chain carries TRBV5-1 and TRBJ2-5, with 7 bases that match TRBD1. V lost 1 base to trimming and J lost 7 bases; unmatched junction nucleotides: 19. Germline V gene data show CDR1 as SGHRS and CDR2 as YFSETQ. This CDR3 has 18 residues. The CDR3 sequence: CASSLTRGQLGSGPTQYF. The DNA for the CDR3 is TGCGCCAGCAGCTTGACAAGGGGACAGTTGGGCAGTGGTCCGACCCAGTACTTC.